Shown below are 30 T cell receptor beta chains from a single sample sequenced in a study of T cells in Graves' hyperthyroidism and ophthalmopathy. It was RNA transcripts that yielded the amplified TCR beta CDR3 regions. TCR CDR3 regions were first amplified by RT-PCR with HTBI primers. Each CDR3 protein gets one entry after TCRdb re-called the multiplex PCR reads with MiXCR. The sample records approximately 610,000 distinct CDR3 sequences, around 15% being singletons. Source material: blood. Source of these receptors: a woman aged 18-30 years with Graves' hyperthyroidism.

This clonotype came up many times. This sequence joins TRBV20-1 and TRBJ2-5; 8 positions match TRBD2. V lost 6 bases, J lost 4 bases, and 4 bases stayed unmatched. Germline V gene sequence: CDR1 DFQATT, CDR2 SNEGSKA (reference sequence). The CDR3 covers 12 residues. The CDR3 DNA reads as TGCAGTGCCCAGAGCGGGAGAGAGACCCAGTACTTC. Residues: CSAQSGRETQYF.

This chain connects TRBV3-1 to TRBJ2-5; 8 bases line up with TRBD2. Germline values: CDR1 LGHDT, CDR2 YNNKEL (reference sequence). The CDR3 totals 15 residues. The V gene end was trimmed by 2 bases and the J gene end by 4 bases; junction bases not matched to a gene: 6. The CDR3 sequence: CASSQPRGGVETQYF. CDR3 sequence (DNA): TGTGCCAGCAGCCAACCCCGGGGGGGCGTAGAGACCCAGTACTTC.

This chain uses TRBV28 with TRBJ2-5, with TRBD1 as a possible D gene (6 bases). Looked up from germline, CDR1 is MDHEN and CDR2 is SYDVKM. The CDR3 length is 15 residues. Trimming removed 0 bases at V and 3 bases at J, with 11 bases between. The CDR3 nucleotides are TGTGCCAGCAGTTTATGGTACCAGGGGAAAGAGACCCAGTACTTC. Its translation: CASSLWYQGKETQYF.

A few counts support this clonotype. The rearrangement uses TRBV19 and TRBJ2-2, with D unresolved. CDR1 is LNHDA and CDR2 is SQIVND in the germline V gene (reference sequence). V was pared by 3 bases and J by 4 bases, with 3 bases between. This CDR3 spans 12 amino acids. DNA for the CDR3: TGTGCCAGTAGTATGGTCACCGGGGAGCTGTTTTTT. The encoded protein is CASSMVTGELFF.

The chain is built from TRBV12-3 or TRBV12-4 and TRBJ1-2; D ambiguous. V lost 7 bases, J lost 0 bases, and 15 bases lay in between. CDR3 length equals 15 residues. In DNA, the CDR3 is TGTGCCAGCACCACCCGGACCGTGTCTAACTATGGCTACACCTTC. This gives the protein CASTTRTVSNYGYTF.

This clonotype was observed once. The chain links TRBV7-9 to TRBJ2-7, with 7 bases fitting TRBD2. Trimming removed 5 bases from V and 5 bases from J; junction bases left unmatched: 21. This CDR3 has 18 residues. Germline V gene data show CDR1 as SEHNR and CDR2 as FQNEAQ (reference sequence). This chain's CDR3 is CASSQDSAPALGGDEQYF. The CDR3 DNA follows: TGTGCCAGCAGCCAAGATTCGGCCCCCGCCCTGGGAGGGGACGAGCAGTACTTC.

J is TRBJ2-2 and V is TRBV24-1; no reliable D call. The ends were cut back, 4 bases at V and 0 bases at J, with 11 bases in the middle. The CDR3 spans 16 residues. Per the germline V gene, CDR1 is KGHDR and CDR2 is SFDVKD. This CDR3 is CATSDFRETNTGELFF. The CDR3 bases are TGTGCCACCAGTGACTTCAGAGAAACGAACACCGGGGAGCTGTTTTTT.

This clonotype was counted at least ten times. The V gene is TRBV20-1, the J gene TRBJ2-7, with D possibly matching TRBD2 (6 bases). Deletions cut 3 bases from V and 5 bases from J, with 14 bases between. CDR1 is DFQATT and CDR2 is SNEGSKA in the germline V gene (reference sequence). The CDR3 has 13 residues. CDR3 amino acids: CSASRGIRDEQYF. The CDR3 region has the DNA TGCAGTGCTAGTCGCGGGATACGTGACGAGCAGTACTTC.

J is TRBJ1-4 and V is TRBV3-1, with 7 bases lining up with TRBD1. The germline CDR1 and CDR2 sequences are LGHDT and YNNKEL (reference sequence). V shed 7 bases, J shed 5 bases, and the junction held 4 bases outside the gene matches. The CDR3 sequence is 13 residues long. In nucleotides, the CDR3 is TGTGCCAGCAATAACAGGGGAAATGAAAAACTGTTTTTT. This sequence encodes CASNNRGNEKLFF.

V usage is TRBV7-8 and J usage is TRBJ1-3; the D is unclear. CDR1 SGHVS and CDR2 FQNEAQ come from the germline V gene. The CDR3 runs 15 residues. Between the trimmed V and J ends, which lost 7 bases and 1 base, there was a span of 14 bases. The CDR3 bases are TGTGCCAGCAACTCACAGAGAAGGTCTGGAAACACCATATATTTT. The encoded protein is CASNSQRRSGNTIYF.

The J gene is TRBJ2-7, the V gene TRBV4-1; 15 nucleotides agree with TRBD2. The J segment lost 3 bases and the V segment lost 4 bases, leaving 13 bases of the junction unmatched. Per the germline V gene, CDR1 is MGHRA and CDR2 is YSYEKL. The CDR3 has 19 amino acids. Written as DNA, the CDR3 is TGCGCCAGCAGCCGGCTAGGGACTAGCGGGGGGCGCCTCTTCTACGAGCAGTACTTC. Translating it yields CASSRLGTSGGRLFYEQYF.

The table lists this clonotype with a few counts. V and J are TRBV6-2 or TRBV6-3 and TRBJ1-2; no firm D call. CDR1 MNHEY and CDR2 SVGEGT come from the germline V gene. The CDR3 contains 14 residues. V lost 0 bases and J 5 bases, leaving 10 bases between the germline ends. Here the CDR3 reads CASSYSTLGYGYTF. Here the CDR3 DNA reads TGTGCCAGCAGTTACTCGACGTTGGGTTATGGCTACACCTTC.

A few counts support this clonotype. The rearrangement uses TRBV27 and TRBJ2-1; D ambiguous. CDR1 is MNHEY, CDR2 SMNVEV, per germline (reference sequence). V gave up 8 bases and J gave up 7 bases, with 24 bases separating them. This CDR3 spans 16 amino acids. The chain's CDR3 is CASDCPGPFLRNEQFF. DNA for the CDR3: TGTGCCAGCGATTGTCCCGGGCCCTTCCTTCGGAATGAGCAGTTCTTC.

This clonotype was detected a few times. V is TRBV6-2 or TRBV6-3 and J is TRBJ2-1; TRBD1 or TRBD2 may be the D gene (6 bases each). The CDR3 has 16 residues. The germline V gene has CDR1 MNHEY and CDR2 SVGEGT. Trimming took 3 bases from V and 6 from J, leaving 18 bases between them. This CDR3 is CASSYSHGGPGNEQFF. The CDR3 DNA follows: TGTGCCAGCAGTTATTCGCATGGGGGGCCCGGCAATGAGCAGTTCTTC.

This clonotype came up a few times. The chain couples TRBV6-1 to TRBJ2-1, with D perhaps assigned TRBD1 or TRBD2 (6 bases each). Germline assignment: CDR1 MNHNS and CDR2 SASEGT. Trimming pared 9 bases from V and 1 base from J, leaving 13 bases between. The CDR3 totals 14 residues. CDR3 sequence reads: CASGQRASYNEQFF. The CDR3 DNA reads as TGTGCCAGTGGACAGCGGGCTTCCTACAATGAGCAGTTCTTC.

In its sample, this clonotype was seen many times. This chain joins TRBV2 and TRBJ2-3, with TRBD2 matching 13 bases. This CDR3 has 15 amino acids. Germline V gives CDR1 SNHLY, CDR2 FYNNEI. The V and J ends lost 6 bases and 2 bases, in that order; junction bases with no gene match: 2. CDR3 region: CASRGLAGFTDTQYF. The DNA of the CDR3 is TGTGCCAGCAGGGGACTAGCGGGGTTCACAGATACGCAGTATTTT. Drawing the rest from reference TRBV2 and TRBJ2-3, the complete variable domain is EPEVTQTPSHQVTQMGQEVILRCVPISNHLYFYWYRQILGQKVEFLVSFYNNEISEKSEIFDDQFSVERPDGSNFTLKIRSTKLEDSAMYFCASRGLAGFTDTQYFGPGTRLTVL.

The table lists this clonotype with many counts. The CDR3, as DNA: TGCAGTGCTAGAGGGGGTAACTACGAGCAGTACTTC. Protein: CSARGGNYEQYF. The chain couples TRBV20-1 to TRBJ2-7; unclear D gene. The germline V gene encodes CDR1 DFQATT and CDR2 SNEGSKA (reference sequence). V was pared by 1 base and J by 3 bases, with 7 bases between. The CDR3 covers 12 residues.

As regards this clonotype: A much more abundant neighbour one base away suggests this may be a read error. V gene TRBV5-6 combines with J gene TRBJ1-1, with D perhaps matching TRBD1 (6 bases). Trimming left V 1 base short and J 10 bases short, with 17 bases between. This CDR3 comprises 14 residues. The germline gives CDR1 SGHDT, CDR2 YYEEEE. The CDR3 DNA is TGTGCCAGCAGCTTGTTACAGGGAATGGGGAGAGCTTTCTTT. As protein: CASSLLQGMGRAFF.

This clonotype was detected many times. The chain has TRBV7-2 and TRBJ1-6; D unclear. Germline CDR1 SGHTA, CDR2 FQGNSA. V lost 3 bases to trimming and J lost 8 bases, with 11 bases between them. The CDR3 loop spans 14 amino acids. Written as DNA, the CDR3 is TGTGCCAGCAGCTTGTACGGATCAGATTCACCCCTCCACTTT. It encodes CASSLYGSDSPLHF.

This clonotype has ten or more counts. The chain carries TRBV6-1 and TRBJ1-1; D gene ambiguous. Germline loops: CDR1 MNHNS, CDR2 SASEGT. Trimming left V 5 bases short and J 1 base short, with 11 bases between. This CDR3 has 14 amino acids. The CDR3 coding sequence is TGTGCCAGCAGTCCCTTCGAGGGGAACACTGAAGCTTTCTTT. It is translated as CASSPFEGNTEAFF.

This clonotype was counted many times. DNA for the CDR3: TGTGCCAGCAGCTTAGAACTAGCGGGAGGGCCTAGCAATGAGCAGTTCTTC. Residues: CASSLELAGGPSNEQFF. The V and J genes are TRBV11-2 and TRBJ2-1; 13 bases match TRBD2. The V gene end was trimmed by 0 bases and the J gene end by 6 bases; junction bases not matched to a gene: 5. Germline lookup yields CDR1 SGHAT and CDR2 FQNNGV. CDR3 size: 17 residues.

This clonotype was picked up a small number of times. The chain joins TRBV6-1 to TRBJ2-7; 8 nucleotides align to TRBD1. From germline, CDR1 is MNHNS and CDR2 SASEGT. J gave up 3 bases and V 5 bases, and 12 bases lay outside the gene matches. The CDR3 length is 16 residues. The CDR3 nucleotides are TGTGCCAGCAGTCCTCCTCCGCAGGGGGCCCTCTACGAGCAGTACTTC. The encoded protein is CASSPPPQGALYEQYF.

The V gene is TRBV28, the J gene TRBJ2-1; 8 bases map to TRBD2. Germline V gene data show CDR1 as MDHEN and CDR2 as SYDVKM. The CDR3 totals 15 residues. With 3 bases clipped from V and 8 bases from J, the junction kept 9 bases outside the gene matches. The CDR3 reads CASSFTGGAGDEQFF. In DNA form, the CDR3 reads TGTGCCAGCAGTTTTACGGGGGGGGCCGGAGATGAGCAGTTCTTC.

On this clonotype: A much larger clone is a single base away; this may be a read error. The chain couples TRBV11-2 to TRBJ2-1, with 7 positions matching TRBD2. Unmatched junction bases numbered 14, after V lost 5 bases and J lost 7 bases. The length of the CDR3 is 16 residues. The V gene's germline CDR1 is SGHAT and CDR2 FQNNGV. This CDR3 is CASSPPYGGRSNEQFF. CDR3 DNA: TGTGCCAGCAGCCCCCCTTACGGCGGGAGAAGTAATGAGCAGTTCTTC.

This clonotype was found a few times. The chain employs TRBV9 and TRBJ2-1, with TRBD2 identical over 10 bases. Germline lookup yields CDR1 SGDLS and CDR2 YYNGEE. The CDR3 length is 18 residues. Trimming removed 2 bases from V and 4 bases from J; junction bases left unmatched: 12. CDR3 nucleotide sequence: TGTGCCAGCAGCGTCACTGCGCGGAGCGGGAGGGATTACAATGAGCAGTTCTTC. Amino acids: CASSVTARSGRDYNEQFF.

The chain joins TRBV5-6 to TRBJ2-3; 8 nucleotides align to TRBD1. CDR1 is SGHDT, CDR2 YYEEEE, per germline. The CDR3 sequence is 13 residues long. V lost 4 bases to trimming and J lost 7 bases; unmatched junction nucleotides: 5. In DNA form, the CDR3 reads TGTGCCAGCAGCGGGCAGGGGGCGAATACGCAGTATTTT. This gives the protein CASSGQGANTQYF.

The gene calls are TRBV6-2 or TRBV6-3 and TRBJ1-1; D is perhaps TRBD1 (5 bases). The CDR3 extends over 13 amino acids. Per germline, CDR1 MNHEY and CDR2 SVGEGT. Trimming removed 2 bases from V and 5 bases from J, with 9 bases in between. The CDR3, as DNA: TGTGCCAGCAGTTACAATCCAGGGACTGAAGCTTTCTTT. This codes for CASSYNPGTEAFF.

There are many counts of this clonotype. This sequence joins TRBV5-1 and TRBJ1-2; D call uncertain. Between the trimmed V and J ends, which lost 2 bases and 2 bases, there was a span of 7 bases. In germline, CDR1 is SGHRS, CDR2 YFSETQ. The CDR3 has 13 amino acids. The CDR3, as DNA: TGCGCCAGCAGCTTTACAGCGAACTATGGCTACACCTTC. This sequence encodes CASSFTANYGYTF.

This clonotype was recorded a few times. The gene calls are TRBV27 and TRBJ1-2; unclear D gene. Germline CDR1 reads MNHEY; CDR2 reads SMNVEV (reference sequence). V shed 1 base and J shed 3 bases, with 15 bases lying between them. This CDR3 spans 16 amino acids. This CDR3 is CASSLLLLRRDYGYTF. The CDR3 DNA reads as TGTGCCAGCAGTTTATTGCTTCTGAGGAGAGACTATGGCTACACCTTC.

This clonotype occurred many times. J is TRBJ2-4 and V is TRBV6-1; 7 bases are shared with TRBD2. With 5 bases clipped from V and 5 bases from J, the junction kept 9 bases outside the gene matches. Germline V gives CDR1 MNHNS, CDR2 SASEGT. CDR3 size: 15 residues. The CDR3, as DNA: TGTGCCAGCAGTCCGGCAGGCGGGAGTGAAAACATTCAGTACTTC. Translated: CASSPAGGSENIQYF.